The T cell receptor beta chain under discussion was sequenced for a study of T-cell memory formation after mild COVID-19 (dated by TCRdb to the early 2020s). In the study overall: TCR sequence clusters from the two donors were largely donor specific. Longitudinal TCRalpha and TCRbeta repertoire sequencing tracked T-cell clones expanding and contracting after mild COVID-19 in two donors. Two young, previously healthy adult volunteers, one female and one male, were included in the cohort. The paper's findings and limits, for the study overall: Only two mild cases were covered by the study, and larger cohorts that include severe cases with pre-infection samples were considered necessary. Contracting CD4+ clones appeared mostly in the CM and EM memory subsets, whereas CD8+ clones were enriched in EMRA. The detection of some responding clones in pre-infection memory suggests that pre-existing cross-reactive memory T cells joined the SARS-CoV-2 response. From day 15 to 85, contracting clones showed balanced CD4/CD8 phenotypes, whereas a second wave of clones that expanded from day 15 to 37 leaned towards CD4+. Whether the second-wave clones peaking on day 37 were SARS-CoV-2 specific was not confirmed.

Worth noting for this clonotype: Its specific antigen is unknown. Per-nucleotide qualities are absent, and no much larger clonotype sits a single base away.

From the cysteine through the phenylalanine, the CDR3 covers 16 amino acids. Here the CDR3 DNA is all that survives: 48 bases in frame from base 1. V is shortened by 1 base, J by 6 bases, and the region joining them spans 16 bases. Ficoll-Paque density gradient centrifugation was used to isolate PBMCs. The reads were generated on an Illumina NovaSeq 6000. TCRalpha and TCRbeta cDNA libraries were built by 5'RACE with constant-segment primers, adding sample barcodes and unique molecular identifiers. RNA was extracted from every sample with Trizol reagent. Amplification of the libraries took two PCR steps, and the second step added a second sample barcode plus Illumina TruSeq adapters. Sequencing of libraries was performed on an Illumina NovaSeq with 2 x 150 bp paired-end reads. As for the authors' bioinformatics: Reads were demultiplexed and collapsed into UMI-guided consensus sequences with migec v1.2.7. Using mixcr v2.1.11, the UMI consensuses were aligned to TRA and TRB V and J templates and assembled into clonotypes. A clonotype was counted as expanded or contracted only when both edgeR and NoisET called the clonotype significant, with the noise models trained on biological replicates. For edgeR calls, a false discovery rate-adjusted p below 0.01 and a log2 fold-change threshold of 1 were applied. As an exploratory analysis of dynamics, max-normalized trajectories of the 1000 most abundant clonotypes were examined with PCA combined with hierarchical clustering. Separately sequenced CD4+ and CD8+ repertoires were used to assign a CD4 or CD8 phenotype to each responding clone. TCRdb applied fastp at Q25 and MiXCR to the public reads, then kept only in-frame beta chains. Each CDR3 protein gets just one entry, which takes the most common genes and DNA from the rows behind it. For this entry, the V and J calls and clone size follow TCRdb and not the study's own pipeline. This sample has about 400,000 distinct CDR3 sequences in its table, and 15% to 20% of those were observed once. 20% to 25% of the sample belongs to the ten largest clones.

This TCR derives from a man younger than 35 who had mild COVID-19 (a few samples of this study predate the infection). The sample titles of this study are shuffled in the database, so cell type and time point are left out; the donor was told from shared clones. The material sequenced was PBMCs or a T cell subset sorted from them (not recorded which). The chain links TRBV12-3 or TRBV12-4 with TRBJ1-5; possibly the D gene is TRBD1, per 6 matching bases. DNA sequence: TGTGCCAGCAGTTTAGGAGTGGCAGGGGTCCCTCAGCCCCAGCATTTT. Its product reads: CASSLGVAGVPQPQHF.